These T cell receptor beta chains were read from a single sample in a study of shared clonotypes between healthy human individuals. Here immunoSEQ multiplex PCR was the method, and the copy in TCRdb shows in-frame clones only, minus some. The sample holds about 2.4 million clones, 85% to 95% seen once. The source material was naive CD4+ T cells sorted from blood. The source of these receptors is a man younger than 35 in good health. Each CDR3 is given with its conserved first and last residue. A D gene is named only where the DNA matches it firmly. A clone size is listed for some rows: how often the clone was seen (once, few, many), or a class if it is expanded.

TGTGCCAGCAGTCTGAAGGGTATCGGGGACAGCACATCTTTGAACACCGGGGAGCTGTTTTTT,CASSLKGIGDSTSLNTGELFF,TRBV27,NA,TRBJ2-2,TRBD1
TGTGCCAGCAGTGAATACGGGGGGGCAAAGGGAAGAACCGGGGAGCTGTTTTTT,CASSEYGGAKGRTGELFF,TRBV25-1,NA,TRBJ2-2,TRBD2
TGCGCCAGCCAACTAGCGGGGGGCTCCTACGAGCAGTACTTC,CASQLAGGSYEQYF,TRBV10-2,NA,TRBJ2-7,TRBD2
TGTGCCAGCAGCTTAGCGGGCCAATGGGATGAGCAGTTCTTC,CASSLAGQWDEQFF,TRBV7-9,once,TRBJ2-1,NA
TGTGCCAGCAGCTTTCCGGGACAGGGGGGTTTCACTGAAGCTTTCTTT,CASSFPGQGGFTEAFF,TRBV5-4,NA,TRBJ1-1,TRBD1
TGTGCCAGCAGCTTAGCAGGGACTAGCGGGGGGGCCGGAACGCAGTATTTT,CASSLAGTSGGAGTQYF,TRBV7-2,NA,TRBJ2-3,TRBD2
TGTGCCAGCAGCTTAGGGGGAAGGAACACCGGGGAGCTGCTTTTT,CASSLGGRNTGELLF,TRBV7-2,NA,TRBJ2-2,NA
TGTGCCTGGAGTGCGGCTGCCAGTGGGGGCTACACCTTC,CAWSAAASGGYTF,TRBV30,NA,TRBJ1-2,NA
TGTGCCAGCAGCTTTGGGTGGGCCAGGTGGGGTTCAGGAGATACGCAGTATTTT,CASSFGWARWGSGDTQYF,TRBV5-6,NA,TRBJ2-3,NA
TGTGCCAGCAGTCTGGACAAAGCGAGTGGCTACACCTTC,CASSLDKASGYTF,TRBV28,once,TRBJ1-2,NA
TGTGCCAGCAGCTTAATCGGGGATTTAGCGGGAGGACGAGATACGCAGTATTTT,CASSLIGDLAGGRDTQYF,TRBV7-2,NA,TRBJ2-3,TRBD2
TGTGCCAGCAGCCGTAGCGGGGTCTACGAGCAGTACTTC,CASSRSGVYEQYF,TRBV5-4,NA,TRBJ2-7,TRBD2
TGTGCCACCGGTACTCAGGGACTCTCGGGTTGGCAGTTCTTC,CATGTQGLSGWQFF,TRBV15,NA,TRBJ2-1,NA
TGCGCCAGCAGCAACGGGGCTAGCGGCTACGAGCAGTACTTC,CASSNGASGYEQYF,TRBV5-1,NA,TRBJ2-7,TRBD2
TGTGCCAGCAGTTTACAGGGGGGTCAAGAGACCCAGTACTTC,CASSLQGGQETQYF,TRBV28,NA,TRBJ2-5,NA
TGCAGCGCCCCCGGACTAGCGGGAGCATTCGAGCAGTACTTC,CSAPGLAGAFEQYF,TRBV29-1,NA,TRBJ2-7,TRBD2